The rows below give T cell receptor beta chains drawn from one sample of a study of blood T cell repertoires in COVID-19. Method: immunoSEQ multiplex PCR; TCRdb's copy keeps in-frame clones and lacks some. The table has about 70,000 clones, about 85% seen once. The material sequenced was peripheral blood. These TCRs come from a man older than 75 with acute or convalescent COVID-19. The CDR3 runs from the conserved cysteine through the conserved F or W. D genes are given only for firm matches. Clone size is not always given. Where it is, it says once, few, many or a class for expanded clones.

J,D,V,size,DNA,CDR3
TRBJ1-4,NA,TRBV5-1,once,TGCGCCAGCAGCTTGGCCGCGGGGGTCGCTGAAAAACTGTTTTTT,CASSLAAGVAEKLFF
TRBJ1-3,NA,TRBV12-5,NA,TGTGCTACAAACACCCAACCTGCTGGAAACACCATATATTTT,CATNTQPAGNTIYF
TRBJ2-2,TRBD2,TRBV3-1/TRBV3-2,few,TGTGCCAGCAGCCCGAGCGGGAAGCGCACCGGGGAGCTGTTTTTT,CASSPSGKRTGELFF
TRBJ1-1,NA,TRBV11-2,NA,TGTGCCAGCAGTATGGGGGGGCAGGGGAACACTGAAGCTTTCTTT,CASSMGGQGNTEAFF
TRBJ1-5,NA,TRBV6-4,NA,TGTGCCAGCAGTGACTCAAACAGGTTAGTGGATCAGCCCCAGCATTTT,CASSDSNRLVDQPQHF
TRBJ1-6,NA,TRBV19,NA,TGTGCCACCTCACCGTCACGGGTTTCACCCCTCCACTTT,CATSPSRVSPLHF
TRBJ1-1,NA,TRBV5-1,NA,TGCGCCAGCAGCTTGCACCAGGGTAACACTGAAGCTTTCTTT,CASSLHQGNTEAFF
TRBJ2-3,TRBD2,TRBV19,NA,TGTGCCAGTAGGAGAACTAGCGGGGCCTTCACAGATACGCAGTATTTT,CASRRTSGAFTDTQYF
TRBJ2-3,NA,TRBV12-5,NA,TGTGCTACCGCTTGGGGGGAGCTCGTAGATACGCAGTATTTT,CATAWGELVDTQYF
TRBJ1-2,NA,TRBV5-5,NA,TGTGCCAGCAGCTTGGTGGAGGGGGGCTACACCTTC,CASSLVEGGYTF
TRBJ1-1,NA,TRBV2,NA,TGTGCCCGCAACCAGTACAGAGACACTGAAGCTTTCTTT,CARNQYRDTEAFF
TRBJ2-2,NA,TRBV3-1/TRBV3-2,NA,TGTGCCAGCAGCCCACTTAACACCGGGGAGCTGTTTTTT,CASSPLNTGELFF
TRBJ1-6,NA,TRBV19,NA,TGTGCCAGTAGTATAGCGGGTTTTGGTTCACCCCTCCACTTT,CASSIAGFGSPLHF
TRBJ2-5,TRBD2,TRBV11-2,NA,TGTGCCAGCAGGCGAGTGGGAGGGTCGCGGACCCAGTACTTC,CASRRVGGSRTQYF
TRBJ2-7,TRBD1,TRBV19,NA,TGTGCCAGTAGCGGGACCGGGACAGGGGAAAGAGAGCAGTACTTC,CASSGTGTGEREQYF
TRBJ2-3,TRBD2,TRBV6-1,NA,TGTGCCAGCAGTGAAGGCGGGAGCTCAGATACGCAGTATTTT,CASSEGGSSDTQYF
TRBJ1-1,TRBD1,TRBV3-1/TRBV3-2,NA,TGTGCCAGCAGCCAAGATGGGCCAGGGGGGAACACTGAAGCTTTCTTT,CASSQDGPGGNTEAFF
TRBJ2-7,TRBD2,TRBV6-5,NA,TGTGCCAGCAGTTCTCTCCCTAGCGGTTCCTACGAGCAGTACTTC,CASSSLPSGSYEQYF
TRBJ2-7,TRBD1,TRBV27,NA,TGTGCCAGCAGGGGGACAGGGTTTAACGAGCAGTACTTC,CASRGTGFNEQYF
TRBJ1-1,NA,TRBV5-1,NA,TGCGCCAGCAGCTTAGGACAGACAGAAGCTTTCTTT,CASSLGQTEAFF
TRBJ1-3,NA,TRBV6-6,NA,TGTGCCAGCAGTTACCCGACAGGCTCTGGAAACACCATATATTTT,CASSYPTGSGNTIYF
TRBJ1-5,NA,TRBV19,NA,TGTGCCAGTAGTATGGCAGGGGAGAGGCAGCCCCAGCATTTT,CASSMAGERQPQHF
TRBJ1-1,TRBD1,TRBV7-9,NA,TGTGCCAGCAGCCCGAGGGGGCATCCGAACACTGAAGCTTTCTTT,CASSPRGHPNTEAFF
TRBJ1-1,NA,TRBV28,NA,TGTGCCAGCAGCCCCCCGGGGTGGAACACTGAAGCTTTCTTT,CASSPPGWNTEAFF
TRBJ2-7,TRBD2,TRBV24-1,NA,TGTGCCACCAGTGACCCTAATATATCCGAGCGGGAGAGGAACGAGCAGTACTTC,CATSDPNISERERNEQYF
TRBJ2-3,TRBD1,TRBV24-1,NA,TGTGCCACCAGTGACCGGACAGGTCATTTTAGCACAGATACGCAGTATTTT,CATSDRTGHFSTDTQYF
TRBJ2-1,TRBD2,TRBV9,NA,TGTGCCAGTCGGGGGACTAGCGGTGAGAATGAGCAGTTCTTC,CASRGTSGENEQFF
TRBJ2-7,NA,TRBV11-2,NA,TGTGCCAGCAGCTTAGATACCACGGGAGACTACGAGCAGTACTTC,CASSLDTTGDYEQYF
TRBJ2-1,NA,TRBV10-3,NA,TGTGCCATCAGTGACCCACTAGGGGGGGATGAGCAGTTCTTC,CAISDPLGGDEQFF
TRBJ1-2,TRBD1,TRBV5-6,few,TGTGCCAGCAGCCCGGGACAGGGGGGCCATAACTATGGCTACACCTTC,CASSPGQGGHNYGYTF
TRBJ1-3,NA,TRBV2,NA,TGTGCCAGCAGGGCCACCGGGGGCTCTGGAAACACCATATATTTT,CASRATGGSGNTIYF
TRBJ1-1,NA,TRBV6-4,NA,TGTGCCAGCAGTGAAACTCGAGGGACTGAAGCTTTCTTT,CASSETRGTEAFF
TRBJ2-2,NA,TRBV29-1,NA,TGCAGCGCAACCGGGACAGTAGCGGCCGGGGAGCTGTTTTTT,CSATGTVAAGELFF
TRBJ1-5,NA,TRBV27,NA,TGTGCCAGCAGTTTATCAGGGGGGGGCAATCAGCCCCAGCATTTT,CASSLSGGGNQPQHF
TRBJ2-4,TRBD1,TRBV18,NA,TGTGCCAGCTCACCAGGACAGGGCTTAGCCAAAAACATTCAGTACTTC,CASSPGQGLAKNIQYF
TRBJ2-5,NA,TRBV25-1,NA,TGTGCCAGCAGTCCCCGAGAGACCCAGTACTTC,CASSPRETQYF
TRBJ1-1,NA,TRBV5-5,few,TGTGCCAGCAGCCCTACAGGGATCACTGAAGCTTTCTTT,CASSPTGITEAFF
TRBJ2-7,TRBD2,TRBV18,NA,TGTGCCAGCTCACCAATAGTAGCGGGAGGCACGAGCTCCTACGAGCAGTACTTC,CASSPIVAGGTSSYEQYF
TRBJ1-6,NA,TRBV24-1,NA,TGTGCCACCAGTGGGGAGGCGACTAACCCCCTCCACTTT,CATSGEATNPLHF
TRBJ2-2,TRBD2,TRBV4-2,NA,TGTGCCAGCAGCCAACCCGGGGGGGGCACGAACACCGGGGAGCTGTTTTTT,CASSQPGGGTNTGELFF
TRBJ1-2,TRBD1,TRBV5-1,NA,TGCGCCAGCAGCTTGCCAGGACAGGTCTATGGCTACACCTTC,CASSLPGQVYGYTF
TRBJ2-1,TRBD2,TRBV30,NA,TGTGCCTGGAGTTTGGGACTAGCGGCCGATGAGCAGTTCTTC,CAWSLGLAADEQFF
TRBJ2-5,TRBD1,TRBV18,NA,TGTGCCAGCTCACCACGGACAGGGGAAGAGACCCAGTACTTC,CASSPRTGEETQYF
TRBJ2-6,TRBD1,TRBV7-9,NA,TGTGCCAGCTCCGGGACAGGGGGCTCTGGGGCCAACGTCCTGACTTTC,CASSGTGGSGANVLTF
TRBJ1-3,TRBD1,TRBV30,NA,TGTGCCTGGAGGGAACAGGGGGCGAAAAACACCATATATTTT,CAWREQGAKNTIYF